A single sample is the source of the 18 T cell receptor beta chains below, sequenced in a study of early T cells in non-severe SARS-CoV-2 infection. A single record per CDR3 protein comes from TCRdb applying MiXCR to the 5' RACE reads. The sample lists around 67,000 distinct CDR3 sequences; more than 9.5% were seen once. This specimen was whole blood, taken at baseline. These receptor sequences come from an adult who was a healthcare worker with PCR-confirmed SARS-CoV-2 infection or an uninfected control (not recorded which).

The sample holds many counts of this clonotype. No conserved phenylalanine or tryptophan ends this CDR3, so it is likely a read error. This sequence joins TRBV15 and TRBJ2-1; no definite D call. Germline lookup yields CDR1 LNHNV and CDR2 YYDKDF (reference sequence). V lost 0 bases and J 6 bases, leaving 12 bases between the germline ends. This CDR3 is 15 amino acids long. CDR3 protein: CATSRDGLGRNEQFL. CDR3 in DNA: TGTGCCACCAGCAGAGATGGCCTAGGGCGCAATGAGCAGTTCCTC.

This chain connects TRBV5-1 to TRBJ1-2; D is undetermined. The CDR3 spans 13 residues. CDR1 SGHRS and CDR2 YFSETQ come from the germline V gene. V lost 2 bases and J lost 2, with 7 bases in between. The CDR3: CASSFTENYGYTF. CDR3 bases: TGCGCCAGCAGCTTCACAGAGAACTATGGCTACACCTTC.

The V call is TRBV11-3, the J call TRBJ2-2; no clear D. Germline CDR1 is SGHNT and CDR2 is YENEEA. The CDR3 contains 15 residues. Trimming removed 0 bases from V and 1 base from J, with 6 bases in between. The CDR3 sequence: CASSLDARNTGELFF. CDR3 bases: TGTGCCAGCAGCTTAGATGCAAGGAACACCGGGGAGCTGTTTTTT.

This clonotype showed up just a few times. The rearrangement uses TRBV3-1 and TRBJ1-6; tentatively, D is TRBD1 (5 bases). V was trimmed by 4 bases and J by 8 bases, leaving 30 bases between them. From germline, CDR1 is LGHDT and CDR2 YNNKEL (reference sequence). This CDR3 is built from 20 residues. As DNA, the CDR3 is TGTGCCAGCAGCCTATCGTTTACCGGCGGGGCCTTGGCTAGGGATTCACCCCTCCACTTT. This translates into CASSLSFTGGALARDSPLHF.

The CDR3 sequence is CASSPRPGPGELFF. The CDR3 nucleotides are TGTGCCAGCAGCCCCCGTCCCGGACCCGGGGAGCTGTTTTTT. This chain connects TRBV7-6 to TRBJ2-2; D call uncertain. Germline V gene data show CDR1 as SGHVS and CDR2 as FNYEAQ. With 5 bases removed from V and 6 bases from J, the gap between germline ends came to 13 bases. The CDR3 is 14 amino acids.

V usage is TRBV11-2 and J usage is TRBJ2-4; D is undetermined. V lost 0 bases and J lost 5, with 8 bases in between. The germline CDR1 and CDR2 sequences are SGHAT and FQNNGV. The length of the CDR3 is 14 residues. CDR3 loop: CASSLDRNQNIQYF. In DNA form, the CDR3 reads TGTGCCAGCAGCTTAGATCGGAACCAAAACATTCAGTACTTC.

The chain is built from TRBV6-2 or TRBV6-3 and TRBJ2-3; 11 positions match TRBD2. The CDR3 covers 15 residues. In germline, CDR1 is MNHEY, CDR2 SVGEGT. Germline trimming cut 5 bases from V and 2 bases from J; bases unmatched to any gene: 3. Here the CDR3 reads CASSELAGDTDTQYF. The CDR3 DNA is TGTGCCAGCAGTGAACTAGCGGGGGACACAGATACGCAGTATTTT.

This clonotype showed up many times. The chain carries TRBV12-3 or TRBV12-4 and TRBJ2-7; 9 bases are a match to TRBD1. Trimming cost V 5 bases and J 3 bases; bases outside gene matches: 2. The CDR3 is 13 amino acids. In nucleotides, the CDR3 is TGTGCCAGCAGTCCGGGACAGGGCTACGAGCAGTACTTC. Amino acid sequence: CASSPGQGYEQYF.

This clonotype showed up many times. The CDR3, as DNA: TGTGCCAGCAGGCGCCAAGGCGGAGCCTACAATGAGCAGTTCTTC. Translating it yields CASRRQGGAYNEQFF. This sequence joins TRBV11-3 and TRBJ2-1; no definite D call. Germline CDR1 reads SGHNT; CDR2 reads YENEEA. Trimming pared 6 bases from V and 2 bases from J, leaving 14 bases between. The CDR3 length is 15 residues.

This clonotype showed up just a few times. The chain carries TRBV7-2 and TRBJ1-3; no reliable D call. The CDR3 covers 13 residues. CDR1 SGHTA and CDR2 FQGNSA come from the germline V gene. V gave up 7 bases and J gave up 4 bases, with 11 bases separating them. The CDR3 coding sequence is TGTGCCAGCACCGCCCTCCCAGGAAACACCATATATTTT. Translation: CASTALPGNTIYF. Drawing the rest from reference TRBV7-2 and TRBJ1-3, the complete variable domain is GAGVSQSPSNKVTEKGKDVELRCDPISGHTALYWYRQSLGQGLEFLIYFQGNSAPDKSGLPSDRFSAERTGGSVSTLTIQRTQQEDSAVYLCASTALPGNTIYFGEGSWLTVV.

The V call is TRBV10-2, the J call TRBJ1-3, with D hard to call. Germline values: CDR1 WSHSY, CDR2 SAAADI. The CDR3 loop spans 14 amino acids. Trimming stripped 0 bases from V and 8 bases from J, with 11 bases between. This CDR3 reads CASSESSLGDTIYF. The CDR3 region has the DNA TGCGCCAGCAGTGAGTCTTCGCTCGGGGACACCATATATTTT.

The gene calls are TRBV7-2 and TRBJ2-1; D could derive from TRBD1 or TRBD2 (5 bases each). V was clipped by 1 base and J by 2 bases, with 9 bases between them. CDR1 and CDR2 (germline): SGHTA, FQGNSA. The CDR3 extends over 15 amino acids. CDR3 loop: CASSLDGAPYNEQFF. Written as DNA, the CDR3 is TGTGCCAGCAGCTTAGACGGGGCCCCCTACAATGAGCAGTTCTTC.

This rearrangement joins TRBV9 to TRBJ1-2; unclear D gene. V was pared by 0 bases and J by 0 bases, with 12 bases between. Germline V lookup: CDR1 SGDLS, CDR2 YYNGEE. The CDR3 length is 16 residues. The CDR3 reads CASSVDGGSANYGYTF. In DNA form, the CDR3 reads TGTGCCAGCAGCGTAGATGGCGGCAGCGCTAACTATGGCTACACCTTC.

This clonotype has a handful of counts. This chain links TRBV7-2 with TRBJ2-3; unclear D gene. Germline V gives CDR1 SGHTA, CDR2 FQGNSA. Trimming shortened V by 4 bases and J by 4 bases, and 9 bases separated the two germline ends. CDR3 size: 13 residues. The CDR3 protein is CASSYGSPDTQYF. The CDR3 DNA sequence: TGTGCCAGCAGCTACGGCAGTCCAGATACGCAGTATTTT.

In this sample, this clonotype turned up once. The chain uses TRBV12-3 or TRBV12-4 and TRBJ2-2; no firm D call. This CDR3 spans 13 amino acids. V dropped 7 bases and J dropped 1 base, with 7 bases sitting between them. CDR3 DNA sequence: TGTGCCAGCAATAACAGGAACACCGGGGAGCTGTTTTTT. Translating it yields CASNNRNTGELFF.

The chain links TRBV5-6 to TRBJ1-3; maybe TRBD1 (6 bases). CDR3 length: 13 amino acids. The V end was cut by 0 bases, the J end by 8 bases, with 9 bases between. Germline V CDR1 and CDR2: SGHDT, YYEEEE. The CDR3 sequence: CASSLVEGDTIYF. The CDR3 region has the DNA TGTGCCAGCAGCTTGGTGGAGGGGGACACCATATATTTT.

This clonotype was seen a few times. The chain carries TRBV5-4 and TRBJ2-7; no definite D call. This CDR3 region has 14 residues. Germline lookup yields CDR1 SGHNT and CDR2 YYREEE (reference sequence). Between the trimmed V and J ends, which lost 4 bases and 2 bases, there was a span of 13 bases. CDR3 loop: CASSPVPGPYEQYF. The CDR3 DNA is TGTGCCAGCAGCCCGGTCCCGGGCCCCTACGAGCAGTACTTC.

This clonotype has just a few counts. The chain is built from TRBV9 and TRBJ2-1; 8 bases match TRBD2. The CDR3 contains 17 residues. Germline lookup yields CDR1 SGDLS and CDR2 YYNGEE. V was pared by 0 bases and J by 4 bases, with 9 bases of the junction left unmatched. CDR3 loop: CASSVGKKLAEYNEQFF. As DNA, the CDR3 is TGTGCCAGCAGCGTAGGGAAAAAACTAGCGGAATACAATGAGCAGTTCTTC.